This TCR beta chain was obtained from a study of T cells in Graves' hyperthyroidism and ophthalmopathy. This clonotype was seen at least ten times. What it binds is unknown. Whole-study results and caveats: Ophthalmopathy cases were set apart from stable hyperthyroidism by a 13 V-J model. Expanded thyroid clonotypes (above 0.001) were mostly also found in blood.

Template material for amplifying TCR beta CDR3 regions consisted of RNA transcripts. Researchers ran a first-round RT-PCR on the TCR CDR3 using the HTBI primer set. MiXCR was run by TCRdb on the multiplex PCR reads, yielding one entry per CDR3 protein. The repertoire holds 300,000 to 450,000 distinct CDR3 sequences, with roughly 13% as singletons. The study excluded patients with uncontrolled infection, other autoimmune disease, pregnancy or lactation. PBMCs were sourced from about 10 ml fresh peripheral blood. From germline, CDR1 is ENHRY and CDR2 SYGVKD. The CDR3 has 14 residues. V trimming: 10 bases; J trimming: 4 bases; junction bases outside the gene matches: 12.

The rearrangement joins TRBV10-3 to TRBJ2-5; 7 bases are shared with TRBD1. The sequence was obtained from a woman aged 18-35 years with Graves' hyperthyroidism. The specimen sequenced was blood. CDR3 nucleotide sequence: TGTGCCACTCAGAACAGGGGAAGGGGAGAGACCCAGTACTTC. This encodes CATQNRGRGETQYF.